This TCR beta chain was identified during a study of PD-L1 blockade in urothelial cancer. The CDR3 spans 15 residues. V lost 6 bases to trimming and J lost 0 bases, with 11 bases between them. CDR1 and CDR2 (germline): SGHTA, FQGNSA. The sample's time point: peripheral blood 6 weeks after treatment start. This clone has a single count. The data were produced by immunoSEQ multiplex PCR, yet TCRdb's version contains in-frame clones alone and is incomplete. Of some 120,000 clones listed, roughly 88% are singletons. This TCR came from a man aged 45-65 years with urothelial cancer. This specimen consisted of PBMCs, obtained around atezolizumab (anti-PD-L1) treatment. V and J are TRBV7-2 and TRBJ2-2; D remains ambiguous. The CDR3 loop reads CASSWRSSNTGELFF. CDR3 in DNA: TGTGCCAGCAGTTGGCGGAGTTCGAACACCGGGGAGCTGTTTTTT. The full variable domain, with the rest looked up from reference TRBV7-2 and TRBJ2-2, is GAGVSQSPSNKVTEKGKDVELRCDPISGHTALYWYRQSLGQGLEFLIYFQGNSAPDKSGLPSDRFSAERTGGSVSTLTIQRTQQEDSAVYLCASSWRSSNTGELFFGEGSRLTVL.